This entry lists 10 T cell receptor beta chains sequenced from one sample in a study of T cell repertoires in cytomegalovirus infection. No antigen has been identified for these receptors. Each CDR3 protein gets one entry after TCRdb re-called the reads with MiXCR. The sample yields under 850,000 distinct CDR3 sequences, roughly a third seen once. The sequences come from cultured PBMCs, collected from culture after CMV antigen stimulation. These receptors all come from a human donor in good health (CMV status not recorded). Some clones in this sample may be carry-over from other donors' samples.

This clonotype was observed a few times. For the CDR3, the DNA is TGTGCCAGCAGCCCAACATACAGGGGGCCTGAAGCTTTCTTT. Its protein product is CASSPTYRGPEAFF. This chain joins TRBV11-2 and TRBJ1-1, with 9 bases matching TRBD1. V was clipped by 5 bases and J by 6 bases; unmatched bases: 7. The CDR3 runs 14 residues. Germline loops: CDR1 SGHAT, CDR2 FQNNGV. The whole variable domain, remainder taken from reference TRBV11-2 and TRBJ1-1, is EAGVAQSPRYKIIEKRQSVAFWCNPISGHATLYWYQQILGQGPKLLIQFQNNGVVDDSQLPKDRFSAERLKGVDSTLKIQPAKLEDSAVYLCASSPTYRGPEAFFGQGTRLTVV.

The chain employs TRBV20-1 and TRBJ2-5, with D hard to call. Trimming shortened V by 4 bases and J by 2 bases, and 8 bases separated the two germline ends. Per the germline V gene, CDR1 is DFQATT and CDR2 is SNEGSKA (reference sequence). CDR3 size: 12 residues. CDR3 loop: CSATTGQETQYF. CDR3 DNA: TGCAGTGCTACGACGGGTCAAGAGACCCAGTACTTC.

V is TRBV20-1 and J is TRBJ2-7; 15 nucleotides agree with TRBD2. The CDR3 runs to 17 residues. V was pared by 4 bases and J by 0 bases, with 7 bases of the junction left unmatched. From germline, CDR1 is DFQATT and CDR2 SNEGSKA (reference sequence). CDR3 coding DNA: TGCAGTGCTAATACCGGGACTAGCGGGAGGAGCTCCTACGAGCAGTACTTC. The encoded protein is CSANTGTSGRSSYEQYF.

There are many counts of this clonotype. This rearrangement joins TRBV7-2 to TRBJ1-1, with D possibly being TRBD1 (5 bases). The CDR3 runs 14 residues. Trimming removed 5 bases from V and 4 bases from J, with 14 bases in between. Germline values: CDR1 SGHTA, CDR2 FQGNSA. CDR3 coding DNA: TGTGCCAGCAGCGTGAGTAAAGGGACCACTGAAGCTTTCTTT. Protein sequence: CASSVSKGTTEAFF. Combining the CDR3 with reference TRBV7-2 and TRBJ1-1 gives the whole variable domain GAGVSQSPSNKVTEKGKDVELRCDPISGHTALYWYRQSLGQGLEFLIYFQGNSAPDKSGLPSDRFSAERTGGSVSTLTIQRTQQEDSAVYLCASSVSKGTTEAFFGQGTRLTVV.

This clonotype was picked up a small number of times. The V and J genes are TRBV7-6 and TRBJ2-3; 8 nucleotides match TRBD1. Germline assignment: CDR1 SGHVS and CDR2 FNYEAQ. This CDR3 spans 14 amino acids. V dropped 1 base and J dropped 6; count of bases not matched to a gene: 3. The CDR3 DNA follows: TGTGCCAGCAGCTTAGGACAGGGGTGGGATACGCAGTATTTT. Its translation: CASSLGQGWDTQYF.

This clonotype has just a few counts. V gene TRBV20-1 combines with J gene TRBJ2-1; D is undetermined. The germline V gene has CDR1 DFQATT and CDR2 SNEGSKA (reference sequence). The length of the CDR3 is 10 residues. V dropped 3 bases and J dropped 7 bases, with 4 bases sitting between them. This chain's CDR3 is CSASQNEQFF. The CDR3, as DNA: TGCAGTGCTAGCCAAAATGAGCAGTTCTTC.

This clonotype was detected many times. CDR3 sequence: CASSLGQASNEQFF. Here the CDR3 DNA reads TGTGCCAGCAGCTTAGGACAGGCCAGCAATGAGCAGTTCTTC. This rearrangement joins TRBV7-2 to TRBJ2-1, with D tentatively TRBD1 (6 bases). V lost 1 base to trimming and J lost 6 bases, with 10 bases between them. Looked up from germline, CDR1 is SGHTA and CDR2 is FQGNSA. The CDR3 is 14 residues long.

The chain recombines TRBV19 with TRBJ1-5; D perhaps matches TRBD1 (5 bases). V dropped 4 bases and J dropped 6 bases, with 10 bases sitting between them. This CDR3 region has 13 residues. CDR1 is LNHDA and CDR2 is SQIVND in the germline V gene (reference sequence). In DNA form, the CDR3 reads TGTGCCAGTAGTAAGGGGTTTATTCAGCCCCAGCATTTT. Its protein is CASSKGFIQPQHF.

The V call is TRBV6-5, the J call TRBJ1-6; the D gene is possibly TRBD1 (5 bases). The CDR3 runs to 14 residues. Germline V lookup: CDR1 MNHEY, CDR2 SVGAGI. The V end was cut by 6 bases, the J end by 7 bases, with 13 bases between. The CDR3 sequence: CASRPSGGNSPLHF. In DNA, the CDR3 is TGTGCCAGCAGGCCCTCGGGGGGGAATTCACCCCTCCACTTT.

This clonotype was counted only a few times. This chain links TRBV7-2 with TRBJ2-7; D is ambiguous. The CDR3 is 15 residues long. The V gene's germline CDR1 is SGHTA and CDR2 FQGNSA. Trimming left V 3 bases short and J 4 bases short, with 16 bases between. CDR3 residues: CASSFRQMGSYEQYF. DNA of the CDR3: TGTGCCAGCAGCTTTCGGCAGATGGGATCGTACGAGCAGTACTTC.